The entry below gives a single T cell receptor beta chain sequence along with its context. Only a few counts were recorded for this clonotype. Its antigen is still unknown. There are no base qualities to consult, and no much larger clone falls within one base. The data are from a study of response to subunit inactivated influenza vaccine (dated by TCRdb to the late 2010s). General notes on the study: Deep quantitative T cell receptor repertoire profiling was used in the study to track responses to a trivalent subunit inactivated influenza vaccine. What the research found in general, with its limitations: The authors suggested that each seasonal influenza vaccination may recruit only a limited number of new T cells.

Library preparation employed RT-PCR. The sequencer was an Illumina HiSeq 2500. TCRdb trimmed the raw reads at Q25, called clones with MiXCR and kept productive beta chains. Entries that share a CDR3 protein sequence are merged under the most common genes and DNA. The table for this sample lists 650,000 to 800,000 distinct CDR3 sequences; approximately 13% of them were counted only once. The ten largest make up around 6.5% of the sample. Reading from cysteine to phenylalanine, the CDR3 counts 20 amino acids. Only CDR3 DNA is held: 60 bases, read in frame from base 1. V and J are truncated by 2 bases and 0 bases respectively, leaving an intervening sequence of 23 bases.

This receptor was obtained from a middle-aged man who received an inactivated influenza vaccine. Donor details come from another sample of the same person, matched by shared clones. The specimen was PBMCs from blood, collected 14 to 15 days before vaccination. Here the chain combines TRBV12-3 or TRBV12-4 and TRBJ1-5; TRBD1 is perhaps the D gene, given 5 matching bases. The CDR3 protein: CASSLYGLTGVPYSNQPQHF. The DNA is TGTGCCAGCAGTTTATACGGCCTTACGGGGGTACCTTATAGCAATCAGCCCCAGCATTTT.